The rows below give T cell receptor beta chains drawn from one sample of a study of T cells in localized non-small cell lung cancer. The protocol was immunoSEQ multiplex PCR, while the TCRdb copy is restricted to in-frame clones and leaves out a portion. The sample holds about 11,000 clones; about 73% are singletons and the top ten take under 35%. The material sequenced was peripheral blood, taken before any cancer treatment. The receptors were gathered from a male donor older than 55 with stage I lung adenocarcinoma. CDR3s include the opening cysteine and the closing phenylalanine or tryptophan. The D gene is left open where the match is weak. Only some rows state a clone size, as once, few, many or a class for expanded clones.

length,J,size,D,V,CDR3,DNA
11,TRBJ1-2,.,.,TRBV28,CASSWRFRYTF,TGTGCCAGCAGTTGGCGTTTTCGCTACACCTTC
14,TRBJ2-2,.,TRBD2,TRBV7-2,CASSPGGPGGELFF,TGTGCCAGCAGCCCGGGGGGGCCCGGCGGGGAGCTGTTTTTT
11,TRBJ1-2,few,.,TRBV2,CAGGQGGGYTF,TGTGCCGGGGGTCAGGGTGGCGGCTACACCTTC
17,TRBJ2-5,once,TRBD1,TRBV25-1,CASSVFQGQGARETQYF,TGTGCCAGCAGTGTTTTTCAGGGACAGGGGGCCCGAGAGACCCAGTACTTC
17,TRBJ1-5,.,.,TRBV19,CASSIRLGTLSNQPQHF,TGTGCCAGTAGTATCCGCTTGGGGACGTTAAGCAATCAGCCCCAGCATTTT
14,TRBJ1-2,.,.,TRBV19,CASSIDRRGPGYTF,TGTGCCAGTAGTATAGATCGAAGGGGACCTGGCTACACCTTC
14,TRBJ2-1,.,.,TRBV13,CASSLGTRNNEQFF,TGTGCCAGCAGCTTAGGGACTAGGAATAATGAGCAGTTCTTC
15,TRBJ2-6,.,.,TRBV5-5,CASSSRVSGANVLTF,TGTGCCAGCAGCTCCAGGGTCTCTGGGGCCAACGTCCTGACTTTC
15,TRBJ2-7,few,.,TRBV27,CASSLRGAGSYEQYF,TGTGCCAGCAGTTTACGAGGGGCCGGCTCCTACGAGCAGTACTTC
15,TRBJ2-7,.,.,TRBV5-5,CASSYLKQVMYEQYF,TGTGCCAGCAGTTACCTAAAGCAGGTGATGTACGAGCAGTACTTC
15,TRBJ2-6,.,.,TRBV19,CASGDRYSGANVLTF,TGTGCCAGCGGAGACCGGTACTCTGGGGCCAACGTCCTGACTTTC
15,TRBJ1-1,.,.,TRBV19,CASSMLGQGRTEAFF,TGTGCCAGTAGTATGTTAGGGCAGGGGCGCACTGAAGCTTTCTTT
11,TRBJ2-3,.,.,TRBV5-6,CASSLGVAQYF,TGTGCCAGCAGCTTAGGGGTTGCACAGTATTTT
15,TRBJ1-6,.,.,TRBV2,CASREESSYNSPLHF,TGTGCCAGCAGGGAAGAGAGCTCCTATAATTCACCCCTCCACTTT
14,TRBJ2-1,once,TRBD1,TRBV12-5,CASGPGQGGNEQFF,TGTGCTAGTGGTCCCGGACAGGGCGGTAATGAGCAGTTCTTC
20,TRBJ2-1,.,TRBD2,TRBV18,CASSPPIRGLAGGIYHEQFF,TGTGCCAGCTCACCACCGATCCGAGGACTAGCGGGGGGTATTTATCATGAGCAGTTCTTC
14,TRBJ1-1,.,TRBD1,TRBV5-1,CASSLYRGNTEAFF,TGCGCCAGCAGCCTCTACAGGGGGAACACTGAAGCTTTCTTT
15,TRBJ2-2,.,.,TRBV9,CASSVPPRGAGELFF,TGTGCCAGCAGCGTCCCCCCACGCGGCGCCGGGGAGCTGTTTTTT
13,TRBJ2-5,.,.,TRBV18,CASSLGLSETQYF,TGTGCCAGCTCACTAGGACTCTCGGAGACCCAGTACTTC
13,TRBJ1-1,.,.,TRBV7-9,CASSSQVGTEAFF,TGTGCCAGCAGCTCCCAGGTTGGCACTGAAGCTTTCTTT
14,TRBJ2-5,.,TRBD1,TRBV28,CASSPGQGWETQYF,TGTGCCAGCAGCCCGGGACAGGGGTGGGAGACCCAGTACTTC
15,TRBJ2-1,.,TRBD2,TRBV5-1,CASSSSGEPYNEQFF,TGCGCCAGCAGCTCCAGCGGGGAGCCGTACAATGAGCAGTTCTTC
13,TRBJ2-1,.,TRBD1,TRBV11-2,CASSPGQYNEQFF,TGTGCCAGCAGCCCGGGACAGTACAATGAGCAGTTCTTC
16,TRBJ2-7,.,TRBD1,TRBV5-1,CASSMPGTGGDYEQYF,TGCGCCAGCAGCATGCCCGGGACAGGGGGCGATTACGAGCAGTACTTC
13,TRBJ1-2,.,TRBD1,TRBV27,CASSIRGLGGYTF,TGTGCCAGCAGTATCAGGGGGCTAGGTGGCTACACCTTC
18,TRBJ2-6,.,.,TRBV23-1,CASSQGNTQQSRANVLTF,TGCGCCAGCAGTCAGGGGAATACGCAACAAAGTCGGGCCAACGTCCTGACTTTC
16,TRBJ2-6,.,.,TRBV5-8,CASSPGSYSGANVLTF,TGTGCCAGCAGCCCGGGAAGTTATTCTGGGGCCAACGTCCTGACTTTC
16,TRBJ2-5,.,.,TRBV7-2,CASSSYRVVRQETQYF,TGTGCCAGCAGCTCCTACAGGGTAGTCCGGCAAGAGACCCAGTACTTC
12,TRBJ2-2,.,.,TRBV6-6,CASRGQPGELFF,TGTGCCAGCAGGGGCCAACCCGGGGAGCTGTTTTTT
16,TRBJ2-1,few,.,TRBV9,CASSTGFGWNDNEQFF,TGTGCCAGCAGCACAGGTTTTGGGTGGAATGACAATGAGCAGTTCTTC
13,TRBJ2-1,.,.,TRBV6-1,CASSDSWGGAQFF,TGTGCCAGCAGTGATTCTTGGGGGGGCGCCCAGTTCTTC
19,TRBJ2-7,.,TRBD1,TRBV7-2,CASSLSTRQGRGINYEQYF,TGTGCCAGCAGCTTATCAACGCGACAGGGAAGAGGGATTAATTACGAGCAGTACTTC
15,TRBJ1-1,few,TRBD1,TRBV28,CASSSKQGGNTEAFF,TGTGCCAGCAGCTCCAAACAGGGGGGGAACACTGAAGCTTTCTTT
17,TRBJ1-2,.,TRBD1,TRBV28,CASSQRDRAQPMLGYTF,TGTGCCAGCAGTCAACGGGACAGGGCCCAGCCTATGCTTGGCTACACCTTC
17,TRBJ2-1,.,TRBD2,TRBV5-1,CASSPRLAGGGNNEQFF,TGCGCCAGCAGCCCCAGACTAGCGGGGGGCGGGAACAATGAGCAGTTCTTC
13,TRBJ1-3,few,.,TRBV7-9,CASSWLGGNTIYF,TGTGCCAGCAGCTGGCTTGGTGGAAACACCATATATTTT
17,TRBJ2-5,.,.,TRBV7-3,CASSLSPGMGGQKTQYF,TGTGCCAGCAGCTTAAGCCCCGGTATGGGGGGTCAAAAGACCCAGTACTTC
14,TRBJ1-1,few,.,TRBV4-2,CASSIGSMNTEAFF,TGTGCCAGCAGCATAGGCAGCATGAACACTGAAGCTTTCTTT
14,TRBJ1-1,.,TRBD1,TRBV6-5,CASRPFTGDTEAFF,TGTGCCAGCAGACCATTCACAGGGGACACTGAAGCTTTCTTT
14,TRBJ2-3,.,.,TRBV27,CASSLLTGTHPQYF,TGTGCCAGCAGTTTACTTACCGGGACCCATCCCCAGTATTTT
16,TRBJ1-1,.,.,TRBV6-5,CASSYQGTIRGTEAFF,TGTGCCAGCAGTTACCAAGGGACCATTCGAGGCACTGAAGCTTTCTTT
16,TRBJ2-1,.,TRBD1,TRBV5-5,CASSSSNRGGSNQQFF,TGTGCCAGCAGTTCGTCCAACAGGGGTGGGTCAAATCAGCAGTTCTTC
18,TRBJ2-3,.,TRBD2,TRBV7-2,CASSLPWGSGTSADTQYF,TGTGCCAGCAGCTTACCCTGGGGGTCCGGGACTAGCGCAGATACGCAGTATTTT
12,TRBJ1-2,.,.,TRBV19,CASSRLGDGYTF,TGTGCCAGTAGTAGATTGGGGGATGGCTACACCTTC
15,TRBJ1-5,.,TRBD1,TRBV18,CASSRGQGVNQPQHF,TGTGCCAGCTCTCGAGGACAGGGGGTCAATCAGCCCCAGCATTTT
11,TRBJ2-5,.,.,TRBV6-6,CASSYLETQYF,TGTGCCAGCAGTTACTTGGAGACCCAGTACTTC
15,TRBJ2-4,.,TRBD2,TRBV7-2,CASSFSGGPGRIQYF,TGTGCCAGCAGCTTCAGCGGGGGCCCCGGGCGGATTCAGTACTTC
16,TRBJ1-2,.,TRBD1,TRBV5-1,CASSLPTGGLVYGYTF,TGCGCCAGCAGCTTGCCGACAGGGGGCTTGGTCTATGGCTACACCTTC
16,TRBJ2-1,.,TRBD2,TRBV7-6,CASSWTSGGPNNEQFF,TGTGCCAGCAGCTGGACTAGCGGGGGGCCAAACAATGAGCAGTTCTTC
14,TRBJ1-1,.,.,TRBV5-1,CASSTVTGNTEAFF,TGCGCCAGCAGCACCGTGACGGGGAACACTGAAGCTTTCTTT
17,TRBJ1-6,few,TRBD1,TRBV11-2,CASSFPQGRRNNSPLHF,TGTGCCAGCAGCTTCCCACAGGGGCGCCGGAATAATTCACCCCTCCACTTT
14,TRBJ1-4,few,.,TRBV2,CASRRREYNEKLFF,TGTGCCAGCAGAAGGAGGGAGTATAATGAAAAACTGTTTTTT
14,TRBJ2-7,.,.,TRBV7-8,CASSPAGKNYEQYF,TGTGCCAGCAGCCCCGCCGGCAAGAACTACGAGCAGTACTTC
14,TRBJ1-4,.,.,TRBV5-1,CASSLEQLNEKLFF,TGCGCCAGCAGCTTGGAACAGCTTAATGAAAAACTGTTTTTT
17,TRBJ1-1,.,.,TRBV7-2,CASSLVGGGAGGTEAFF,TGTGCCAGCAGCTTAGTGGGAGGCGGGGCCGGGGGGACTGAAGCTTTCTTT
11,TRBJ1-1,.,.,TRBV6-6,CASRKNTEAFF,TGTGCCAGCAGAAAAAACACTGAAGCTTTCTTT
18,TRBJ2-3,.,TRBD2,TRBV9,CASSVKVAGGASTDTQYF,TGTGCCAGCAGCGTAAAAGTAGCGGGGGGTGCTAGCACAGATACGCAGTATTTT